The entry that follows covers one T cell receptor (beta chain) sequence. Its target is not known. With a much larger clone just one base away, this may be a read error. Trimming cost V 4 bases and J 4 bases, with 6 bases left between them. CDR3 length: 12 residues. The germline gives CDR1 SGHTA, CDR2 FQGTGA. The source of the sample is a study of human T cells and chemical hapten exposure. On the study more broadly: A mostly female patient group had alopecia areata, totalis or universalis. Broader study findings: Once DPC sensitization occurred, TCRs above 1 in 1000 frequency showed no change. Donors had alopecia, so their immune response may differ from healthy people's.

TCRdb reanalysed the RACE reads using MiXCR and keeps one entry per CDR3 protein. This sample yields 270,000 or so distinct CDR3 sequences, of which about 7.7% are seen a single time; more than 0.95% belongs to the top ten. The time point was: pre-sensitization, week 0. Treatment in this sample: therapeutic diphenylcyclopropenone sensitization with weekly scalp DPC. Specimen: whole blood, collected in connection with sensitization to the hapten diphenylcyclopropenone (DPC). The V call is TRBV7-3, the J call TRBJ2-3; D call uncertain. The sequence derives from a man in his late teens or twenties with alopecia areata. Some clones in this sample may be carry-over from other donors' samples. Here the CDR3 DNA reads TGTGCCAGCAGCTCCCTCGCAGATACGCAGTATTTT. Translated: CASSSLADTQYF.